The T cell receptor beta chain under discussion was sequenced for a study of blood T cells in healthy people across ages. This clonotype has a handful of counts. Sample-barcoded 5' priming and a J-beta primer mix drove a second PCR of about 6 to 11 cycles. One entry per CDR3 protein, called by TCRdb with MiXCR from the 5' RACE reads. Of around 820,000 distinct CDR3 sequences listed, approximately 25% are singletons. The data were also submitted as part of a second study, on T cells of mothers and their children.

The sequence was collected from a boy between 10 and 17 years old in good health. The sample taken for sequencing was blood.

As DNA, the CDR3 is TGTGCCAGCAGCCAAGGACAGGGGGCGCCCGGGGAGCTGTTTTTT. Its translation is CASSQGQGAPGELFF. The chain joins TRBV4-2 to TRBJ2-2; 10 positions agree with TRBD1. V gave up 1 base and J gave up 6 bases; unmatched junction bases: 2. Germline V gene lookup returns CDR1 LGHNA and CDR2 YNFKEQ. The CDR3 loop spans 15 amino acids.